This T cell receptor beta chain was captured by sequencing in a study of control samples from healthy donors and cancer patients. In germline, CDR1 is SGHNT, CDR2 YYREEE (reference sequence). The CDR3 is 14 residues long. The V and J ends lost 0 bases and 1 base respectively, with 7 bases between them. TCRdb's copy holds only in-frame clones and misses some; the assay was immunoSEQ multiplex PCR. The sample holds approximately 49,000 clones, 65% to 90% seen once. The chain links TRBV5-4 to TRBJ2-5, with D unresolved. The source of this sequence is a woman aged 45-60 years with lung cancer. Sequencing used PBMCs. The CDR3 DNA is TGTGCCAGCAGCTTGGCCGGAGCCCAAGAGACCCAGTACTTC. Translation gives CASSLAGAQETQYF.